The 15 T cell receptor beta chains presented below share a single source sample, sequenced in a study of blood T cell repertoires in COVID-19. Data came from immunoSEQ multiplex PCR; TCRdb stores just in-frame clones and leaves some out. This table has about half a million clones, 89% appearing once. The material sequenced was peripheral blood. Receptors originate from a man younger than 35 with COVID-19, enrolled during active disease.

The V gene is TRBV7-8, the J gene TRBJ2-7; 15 bases match TRBD2. The CDR3 extends over 17 amino acids. J gave up 2 bases and V 4 bases, and 6 bases lay outside the gene matches. CDR1 and CDR2 (germline): SGHVS, FQNEAQ. The CDR3 protein is CASSSIGLAGGPYEQYF. The CDR3 DNA reads as TGTGCCAGCAGCTCAATCGGACTAGCGGGAGGGCCCTACGAGCAGTACTTC. The full variable domain, its missing parts supplied by reference TRBV7-8 and TRBJ2-7, is GAGVSQSPRYKVAKRGQDVALRCDPISGHVSLFWYQQALGQGPEFLTYFQNEAQLDKSGLPSDRFFAERPEGSVSTLKIQRTQQEDSAVYLCASSSIGLAGGPYEQYFGPGTRLTVT.

This chain joins TRBV7-9 and TRBJ2-1; D is perhaps TRBD1 (5 bases). The germline V gene encodes CDR1 SEHNR and CDR2 FQNEAQ (reference sequence). The CDR3 length is 16 residues. Trimming shortened V by 2 bases and J by 0 bases, and 11 bases separated the two germline ends. CDR3 region: CASSLLDTSSYNEQFF. CDR3 sequence (DNA): TGTGCCAGCAGCTTATTGGACACGAGCTCCTACAATGAGCAGTTCTTC. Full variable domain (missing parts from reference TRBV7-9 and TRBJ2-1): DTGVSQNPRHKITKRGQNVTFRCDPISEHNRLYWYRQTLGQGPEFLTYFQNEAQLEKSRLLSDRFSAERPKGSFSTLEIQRTEQGDSAMYLCASSLLDTSSYNEQFFGPGTRLTVL.

This clone was detected only a few times. This chain connects TRBV6-5 to TRBJ1-2; 9 bases fit TRBD1. V lost 6 bases, J lost 8 bases, and 13 bases stayed unmatched. The CDR3 contains 15 residues. Germline V CDR1 and CDR2: MNHEY, SVGAGI. In DNA, the CDR3 is TGTGCCAGCAGGATAACAGGGGGCGCCTCGAGGGGCTACACCTTC. Its translation: CASRITGGASRGYTF.

This chain connects TRBV5-5 to TRBJ2-2; D unresolved. CDR1 is SGHKS, CDR2 YYEKEE, per germline (reference sequence). The V end was cut by 1 base, the J end by 2 bases, with 9 bases between. The CDR3 runs 15 residues. The CDR3 DNA follows: TGTGCCAGCAGCTTGACGGGTACCAACACCGGGGAGCTGTTTTTT. Translation gives CASSLTGTNTGELFF.

The rearrangement links TRBV15 to TRBJ1-2, with 10 nucleotides matching TRBD1. CDR1 LNHNV and CDR2 YYDKDF come from the germline V gene (reference sequence). Trimming took 1 base from V and 6 from J; bases not matched to a gene: 8. The CDR3 is made up of 16 amino acids. This CDR3 reads CATSRGEIGQGDGYTF. Written as DNA, the CDR3 is TGTGCCACCAGCAGAGGTGAAATAGGACAGGGGGATGGCTACACCTTC.

The chain links TRBV24-1 to TRBJ1-2; 11 bases match TRBD1. The ends lost 4 bases at V and 1 base at J; junction bases unmatched: 7. CDR1 and CDR2 from the germline V gene are KGHDR and SFDVKD. This CDR3 is 17 amino acids long. The CDR3, as DNA: TGTGCCACCAGTGAAGCGGGACAGGGGGGGTTTAACTATGGCTACACCTTC. Its protein product is CATSEAGQGGFNYGYTF.

The CDR3 DNA reads as TGTGCCAGCAGCCGTGGGAGCGATACGCAGTATTTT. Its protein is CASSRGSDTQYF. This rearrangement joins TRBV4-2 to TRBJ2-3, with D tentatively TRBD2 (5 bases). CDR3 size: 12 residues. V gave up 4 bases and J gave up 6 bases, with 8 bases separating them. Germline V gene lookup returns CDR1 LGHNA and CDR2 YNFKEQ.

The J gene is TRBJ2-3, the V gene TRBV2; D remains unclear. This CDR3 spans 13 amino acids. With 6 bases removed from V and 4 bases from J, the gap between germline ends came to 11 bases. Germline loops: CDR1 SNHLY, CDR2 FYNNEI. In DNA form, the CDR3 reads TGTGCCAGCAGACGACAACCTCCAGATACGCAGTATTTT. It translates to CASRRQPPDTQYF.

V and J are TRBV20-1 and TRBJ2-5, with a tentative D call TRBD2 (7 bases). Per the germline V gene, CDR1 is DFQATT and CDR2 is SNEGSKA (reference sequence). CDR3 size: 15 residues. With 3 bases removed from V and 4 bases from J, the gap between germline ends came to 18 bases. CDR3 region: CSASRSGAGAETQYF. The CDR3 DNA sequence: TGCAGTGCTAGTAGGTCGGGGGCGGGAGCAGAGACCCAGTACTTC.

The chain employs TRBV18 and TRBJ2-7; 8 bases line up with TRBD1. Germline CDR1 is KGHSH and CDR2 is LQKENI. CDR3 length: 15 amino acids. V trimming: 6 bases; J trimming: 2 bases; junction bases outside the gene matches: 9. CDR3 loop: CASSHGTGRTYEQYF. DNA of the CDR3: TGTGCCAGCTCGCACGGGACAGGCAGAACCTACGAGCAGTACTTC. The variable domain in full, with the rest retrieved from reference TRBV18 and TRBJ2-7, is NAGVMQNPRHLVRRRGQEARLRCSPMKGHSHVYWYRQLPEEGLKFMVYLQKENIIDESGMPKERFSAEFPKEGPSILRIQQVVRGDSAAYFCASSHGTGRTYEQYFGPGTRLTVT.

The chain recombines TRBV24-1 with TRBJ2-1; possible D gene TRBD1, 5 bases. The V gene lost 2 bases and the J gene lost 2 bases, with 12 bases spanning the gap. The CDR3 length is 16 residues. Germline V gene lookup returns CDR1 KGHDR and CDR2 SFDVKD. The DNA for the CDR3 is TGTGCCACCAGTGATTCCACAGGTATAACCTACAATGAGCAGTTCTTC. Translated, it gives CATSDSTGITYNEQFF.

The gene calls are TRBV18 and TRBJ2-1; perhaps TRBD2 as D (5 bases). This CDR3 is built from 12 residues. Looked up from germline, CDR1 is KGHSH and CDR2 is LQKENI. V lost 2 bases and J lost 8, with 7 bases in between. CDR3 residues: CASSPAGYEQFF. CDR3 bases: TGTGCCAGCTCACCAGCGGGCTATGAGCAGTTCTTC.

The rearrangement joins TRBV3-1 (or the pseudogene TRBV3-2) to TRBJ1-2, with D maybe TRBD1 (5 bases). V gave up 1 base and J gave up 4 bases, with 10 bases separating them. Per the germline V gene, CDR1 is LGHDT and CDR2 is YNNKEL (reference sequence). The length of the CDR3 is 14 residues. CDR3 nucleotide sequence: TGTGCCAGCAGCCAAGGCGTCAGGGCCTATGGCTACACCTTC. Protein product: CASSQGVRAYGYTF.

The genes are TRBV11-3 and TRBJ1-4; D call uncertain. The CDR3 consists of 13 residues. V dropped 4 bases and J dropped 8 bases, with 11 bases sitting between them. Germline CDR1 reads SGHNT; CDR2 reads YENEEA. The CDR3 spells CASSSLSREKLFF. For the CDR3, the DNA is TGTGCCAGCAGCTCCTTGTCCCGGGAAAAACTGTTTTTT.

The chain combines TRBV29-1 with TRBJ2-3; a weak D match, TRBD2 (5 bases). Between the trimmed V and J ends, which lost 2 bases and 6 bases, there was a span of 12 bases. This CDR3 has 13 amino acids. Germline-derived CDR1 and CDR2 are SQVTM and ANQGSEA. CDR3 sequence (DNA): TGCAGCGTTGAATGGACGGGGTCGGATACGCAGTATTTT. This gives the protein CSVEWTGSDTQYF.